Following are 28 T cell receptor beta chains from one sample sequenced in a study of blood T cell repertoires in COVID-19. Produced via immunoSEQ multiplex PCR; TCRdb's table is partial and in-frame only. The sample has over 250,000 clones; more than 70% are singletons. The specimen sequenced was PBMCs or T cells enriched from blood (not recorded which). All receptors derive from a woman aged 55-75 years in a cohort exposed to, infected with or recovered from COVID-19 (not recorded which).

The V call is TRBV7-2, the J call TRBJ2-3, with 14 nucleotides matching TRBD2. The CDR3 has 17 residues. V shed 4 bases and J 1 base; nucleotides not matched to a gene: 4. CDR1 SGHTA and CDR2 FQGNSA come from the germline V gene. The CDR3 DNA sequence: TGTGCCAGCAGCTCCCCGGGACTAGCGGGAGGCACAGATACGCAGTATTTT. This codes for CASSSPGLAGGTDTQYF.

The CDR3 DNA reads as TGTGCCAGCAGCTTGTTAACTAGCGGGAGTTCAGATACGCAGTATTTT. Translated, it gives CASSLLTSGSSDTQYF. This rearrangement joins TRBV5-4 to TRBJ2-3, with 11 bases matching TRBD2. Germline CDR1 is SGHNT and CDR2 is YYREEE (reference sequence). The V and J ends lost 1 base and 4 bases, in that order; junction bases with no gene match: 5. This CDR3 is built from 16 residues.

This clone appeared a single time. The chain is built from TRBV28 and TRBJ2-7; tentative D call: TRBD1 (5 bases). V lost 5 bases to trimming and J lost 0 bases, with 11 bases between them. There are 14 residues in the CDR3. Germline CDR1 is MDHEN and CDR2 is SYDVKM. CDR3 nucleotide sequence: TGTGCCAGCAGTCAGGGTCCTATCTCCTACGAGCAGTACTTC. Residues: CASSQGPISYEQYF.

The gene calls are TRBV11-2 and TRBJ2-3, with 9 bases fitting TRBD2. The CDR3 has 14 amino acids. Germline assignment: CDR1 SGHAT and CDR2 FQNNGV. J gave up 6 bases and V 2 bases, and 3 bases lay outside the gene matches. The chain's CDR3 is CASSLSGGSDTQYF. For the CDR3, the DNA is TGTGCCAGCAGCTTAAGCGGGGGGTCGGATACGCAGTATTTT.

Only a few counts were recorded for this clone. The rearrangement links TRBV18 to TRBJ2-2; TRBD1 aligns across 7 bases. With V trimmed by 6 bases and J by 4 bases, 8 bases remained unmatched. CDR1 is KGHSH, CDR2 LQKENI, per germline. The CDR3 contains 15 residues. Here the CDR3 reads CASSLGQDSTGELFF. As DNA, the CDR3 is TGTGCCAGCTCCCTCGGACAGGACAGCACCGGGGAGCTGTTTTTT.

The chain couples TRBV28 to TRBJ1-2; possibly TRBD1 for D (6 bases). Germline CDR1 and CDR2: MDHEN and SYDVKM. Trimming pared 10 bases from V and 3 bases from J, leaving 15 bases between. This CDR3 spans 13 amino acids. The CDR3 is CATKSSGDYGYTF. CDR3 in DNA: TGTGCCACCAAATCGTCAGGGGACTATGGCTACACCTTC.

The chain recombines TRBV4-3 with TRBJ2-4, with 9 bases lining up with TRBD2. In germline, CDR1 is LGHNA, CDR2 YSLEER. The trim removed 1 base at V and 2 bases at J, leaving 12 bases unmatched. The CDR3 totals 19 residues. The CDR3 nucleotides read TGCGCCAGCAGCCAAGTGGGGATAGCGGGAGTAGGACCCAAAAACATTCAGTACTTC. Its protein is CASSQVGIAGVGPKNIQYF.

The chain joins TRBV7-8 to TRBJ2-1; D is perhaps TRBD2 (6 bases). CDR3 length: 15 residues. With 5 bases removed from V and 6 bases from J, the gap between germline ends came to 17 bases. The germline V gene encodes CDR1 SGHVS and CDR2 FQNEAQ. CDR3 DNA sequence: TGTGCCAGCAGCCCTAGGACCCCGGGGGTCAATGAGCAGTTCTTC. Protein product: CASSPRTPGVNEQFF.

J is TRBJ1-6 and V is TRBV2; D not resolved. The CDR3 spans 15 residues. Trimming took off 8 bases at V and 4 bases at J, with 15 bases between the two ends. Germline-derived CDR1 and CDR2 are SNHLY and FYNNEI. The CDR3 DNA follows: TGTGCCAGCGTAGTTGGAGGAGGGTATAATTCACCCCTCCACTTT. Its translation is CASVVGGGYNSPLHF. The entire variable domain, with the rest obtained from reference TRBV2 and TRBJ1-6, is as follows: EPEVTQTPSHQVTQMGQEVILRCVPISNHLYFYWYRQILGQKVEFLVSFYNNEISEKSEIFDDQFSVERPDGSNFTLKIRSTKLEDSAMYFCASVVGGGYNSPLHFGNGTRLTVT.

The genes are TRBV19 and TRBJ2-3; TRBD2 agrees at 7 bases. CDR3 length equals 15 residues. Trimming removed 3 bases from V and 2 bases from J; junction bases left unmatched: 5. CDR1 LNHDA and CDR2 SQIVND come from the germline V gene (reference sequence). The DNA of the CDR3 is TGTGCCAGTAGTATTAGACTAGCCACCACAGATACGCAGTATTTT. This codes for CASSIRLATTDTQYF.

The rearrangement joins TRBV6-5 to TRBJ2-7, with TRBD1 matching 8 bases. Trimming cost V 6 bases and J 4 bases; bases outside gene matches: 8. Germline V gene sequence: CDR1 MNHEY, CDR2 SVGAGI. This CDR3 is built from 14 residues. The CDR3 nucleotides read TGTGCCAGCAGCGCTACAGGGGGGATTTACGAGCAGTACTTC. Its protein is CASSATGGIYEQYF.

This rearrangement joins TRBV6-4 to TRBJ1-1; no clear D gene. Germline lookup yields CDR1 MRHNA and CDR2 SNTAGT. This CDR3 is 13 amino acids long. The V end lost 4 bases, the J end lost 0 bases, and 6 bases lay between the germline ends. This CDR3 reads CASSATMNTEAFF. Here the CDR3 DNA reads TGTGCCAGCAGTGCGACAATGAACACTGAAGCTTTCTTT.

The chain links TRBV27 to TRBJ2-7; 7 bases fit TRBD1. The CDR3 covers 15 residues. The germline V gene encodes CDR1 MNHEY and CDR2 SMNVEV (reference sequence). Trimming cost V 3 bases and J 0 bases; bases outside gene matches: 5. The CDR3 region is CASSFSGGSSYEQYF. CDR3 DNA: TGTGCCAGCAGTTTTTCAGGGGGTAGCTCCTACGAGCAGTACTTC.

J is TRBJ2-3 and V is TRBV4-3; maybe TRBD2 (6 bases). The V gene lost 0 bases and the J gene lost 6 bases, with 19 bases spanning the gap. Germline values: CDR1 LGHNA, CDR2 YSLEER. The CDR3 is made up of 17 amino acids. CDR3 sequence (DNA): TGCGCCAGCAGCCAAGATTGGGACCCCTGGGAGGAGGATACGCAGTATTTT. Translating it yields CASSQDWDPWEEDTQYF.

The chain has TRBV7-9 and TRBJ2-3; 12 nucleotides line up with TRBD2. The V gene end was trimmed by 2 bases and the J gene end by 5 bases; junction bases not matched to a gene: 5. Looked up from germline, CDR1 is SEHNR and CDR2 is FQNEAQ (reference sequence). The CDR3 covers 16 residues. CDR3 in amino acids: CASSLRLAGDGDTQYF. Here the CDR3 DNA reads TGTGCCAGCAGCTTAAGACTAGCGGGAGATGGAGATACGCAGTATTTT. The full variable domain, with the rest looked up from reference TRBV7-9 and TRBJ2-3, is DTGVSQNPRHKITKRGQNVTFRCDPISEHNRLYWYRQTLGQGPEFLTYFQNEAQLEKSRLLSDRFSAERPKGSFSTLEIQRTEQGDSAMYLCASSLRLAGDGDTQYFGPGTRLTVL.

This chain connects TRBV28 to TRBJ2-1; possible D gene TRBD1, 5 bases. This CDR3 region has 12 residues. The V end was cut by 5 bases, the J end by 8 bases, with 10 bases between. Germline CDR1 is MDHEN and CDR2 is SYDVKM. The CDR3 protein is CASSPPGYEQFF. The CDR3, as DNA: TGTGCCAGCAGTCCCCCAGGGTATGAGCAGTTCTTC.

This clone has just a few counts. The V and J genes are TRBV5-6 and TRBJ2-3; TRBD2 is a possible D gene (5 bases). Germline-derived CDR1 and CDR2 are SGHDT and YYEEEE. There are 13 residues in the CDR3. The ends were cut back, 5 bases at V and 4 bases at J, with 11 bases in the middle. The CDR3 region is CASSHGAADTQYF. CDR3 coding DNA: TGTGCCAGCAGTCATGGAGCGGCAGATACGCAGTATTTT. The full variable domain, in which reference TRBV5-6 and TRBJ2-3 provide the parts outside the CDR3, is DAGVTQSPTHLIKTRGQQVTLRCSPKSGHDTVSWYQQALGQGPQFIFQYYEEEERQRGNFPDRFSGHQFPNYSSELNVNALLLGDSALYLCASSHGAADTQYFGPGTRLTVL.

The chain joins TRBV5-1 to TRBJ2-3; D gene uncertain. Looked up from germline, CDR1 is SGHRS and CDR2 is YFSETQ. V was clipped by 0 bases and J by 9 bases, with 14 bases between them. This CDR3 has 14 amino acids. CDR3 protein: CASSLGTPGVTQYF. CDR3 DNA sequence: TGCGCCAGCAGCTTGGGTACTCCCGGAGTGACGCAGTATTTT.

The CDR3 nucleotides are TGCGCCAGCAGCTTGACGACAGGGGGGGTTGGCACCTTC. Residues: CASSLTTGGVGTF. This chain links TRBV5-1 with TRBJ1-2; 9 bases are shared with TRBD1. CDR1 and CDR2 from the germline V gene are SGHRS and YFSETQ. The CDR3 length is 13 residues. Losses at the gene ends were 1 base for V and 13 bases for J; bases not matched to a gene: 8. The full variable domain, in which reference TRBV5-1 and TRBJ1-2 provide the parts outside the CDR3, is KAGVTQTPRYLIKTRGQQVTLSCSPISGHRSVSWYQQTPGQGLQFLFEYFSETQRNKGNFPGRFSGRQFSNSRSEMNVSTLELGDSALYLCASSLTTGGVGTFGSGTRLTVV.

The genes are TRBV28 and TRBJ1-5; D gene uncertain. Germline CDR1 is MDHEN and CDR2 is SYDVKM. This CDR3 is built from 16 residues. V lost 4 bases to trimming and J lost 6 bases, with 19 bases between them. CDR3 region: CASSSPRLQAGQPQHF. DNA for the CDR3: TGTGCCAGCAGTTCCCCAAGGCTTCAGGCGGGTCAGCCCCAGCATTTT.

The genes are TRBV5-8 and TRBJ1-4, with D maybe TRBD1 (6 bases). Deletions cut 4 bases from V and 8 bases from J, with 21 bases between. CDR1 is SGHTS and CDR2 is YDEGEE in the germline V gene. There are 16 residues in the CDR3. In nucleotides, the CDR3 is TGTGCCAGCAGCCGCGGTTTACAGGGTTCTTCCGAAAAACTGTTTTTT. Residues: CASSRGLQGSSEKLFF.

This clone was counted once. The chain employs TRBV28 and TRBJ2-7, with D perhaps TRBD1 (5 bases). The length of the CDR3 is 14 residues. The V gene lost 6 bases and the J gene lost 2 bases, with 14 bases spanning the gap. Germline CDR1 reads MDHEN; CDR2 reads SYDVKM. Here the CDR3 reads CASSQVVGAYEQYF. CDR3 DNA: TGTGCCAGCAGCCAAGTCGTAGGGGCCTACGAGCAGTACTTC. Drawing the rest from reference TRBV28 and TRBJ2-7, the complete variable domain is DVKVTQSSRYLVKRTGEKVFLECVQDMDHENMFWYRQDPGLGLRLIYFSYDVKMKEKGDIPEGYSVSREKKERFSLILESASTNQTSMYLCASSQVVGAYEQYFGPGTRLTVT.

CDR3 sequence: CASSLEGRVFSQPQHF. The DNA of the CDR3 is TGTGCCAGCAGCTTAGAGGGCAGGGTTTTTAGCCAGCCCCAGCATTTT. The chain combines TRBV7-8 with TRBJ1-5; TRBD1 might be the D (5 bases). The CDR3 contains 16 residues. V lost 1 base, J lost 7 bases, and 17 bases lay in between. Germline CDR1 reads SGHVS; CDR2 reads FQNEAQ.

The genes are TRBV9 and TRBJ2-7; the match to TRBD2 covers 9 bases. Germline V gene data show CDR1 as SGDLS and CDR2 as YYNGEE. Trimming removed 4 bases from V and 2 bases from J; junction bases left unmatched: 7. There are 15 residues in the CDR3. The CDR3 DNA is TGTGCCAGCAGCCCGATGACTAGCGGAGCCTACGAGCAGTACTTC. Translation gives CASSPMTSGAYEQYF.

This CDR3 reads CASSDQGAEQYF. The CDR3 DNA sequence: TGTGCCAGCAGTGACCAAGGAGCGGAGCAGTACTTC. The chain employs TRBV2 and TRBJ2-7; D is unresolved. This CDR3 has 12 residues. Germline loops: CDR1 SNHLY, CDR2 FYNNEI. Trimming removed 3 bases at V and 7 bases at J, with 10 bases between.

This chain links TRBV11-2 with TRBJ1-1; D not resolved. V shed 5 bases and J shed 5 bases, with 15 bases lying between them. Germline V gene sequence: CDR1 SGHAT, CDR2 FQNNGV. The CDR3 sequence is 14 residues long. The CDR3 DNA reads as TGTGCCAGCAGCCAGCCCCCCCGAGGAACTGAAGCTTTCTTT. It codes for CASSQPPRGTEAFF.

The chain employs TRBV16 and TRBJ2-3, with 10 bases fitting TRBD1. J lost 4 bases, V lost 4 bases, and 8 bases had no gene match. The CDR3 runs 16 residues. Germline assignment: CDR1 KGHSY and CDR2 FQNENV. The DNA of the CDR3 is TGTGCCAGCAGCCTATCCGGGACAGGGGTGGCAGATACGCAGTATTTT. The encoded protein is CASSLSGTGVADTQYF.

The CDR3 DNA reads as TGTGCCAGCTCACCGGAAACAGGAGGAAACACCATATATTTT. It yields the protein CASSPETGGNTIYF. This chain uses TRBV18 with TRBJ1-3; the D gene is possibly TRBD1 (5 bases). Germline-derived CDR1 and CDR2 are KGHSH and LQKENI. This CDR3 has 14 amino acids. Deletions cut 3 bases from V and 4 bases from J, with 10 bases between.